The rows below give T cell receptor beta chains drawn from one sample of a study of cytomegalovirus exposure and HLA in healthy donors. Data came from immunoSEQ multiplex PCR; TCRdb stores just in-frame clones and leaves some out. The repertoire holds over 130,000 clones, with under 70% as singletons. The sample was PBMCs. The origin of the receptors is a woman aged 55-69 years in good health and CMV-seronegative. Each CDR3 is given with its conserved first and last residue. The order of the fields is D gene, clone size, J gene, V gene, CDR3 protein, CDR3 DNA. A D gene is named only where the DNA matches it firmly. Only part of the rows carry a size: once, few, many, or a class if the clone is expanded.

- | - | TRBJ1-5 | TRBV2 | CASSEATSGGQPQHF | TGTGCCAGCAGTGAAGCAACCTCCGGTGGTCAGCCCCAGCATTTT
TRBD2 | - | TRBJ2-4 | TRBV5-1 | CASSSRGGAGENIQYF | TGCGCCAGCAGCTCCCGCGGCGGAGCGGGGGAAAACATTCAGTACTTC
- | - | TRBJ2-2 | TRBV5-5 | CASSNEGPFRELFF | TGTGCCAGCAGCAATGAGGGCCCCTTCCGGGAGCTGTTTTTT
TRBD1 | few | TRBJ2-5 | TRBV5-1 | CASSKQGWETQYF | TGCGCCAGCAGCAAACAGGGGTGGGAGACCCAGTACTTC
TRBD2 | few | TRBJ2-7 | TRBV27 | CASRRGLAGYEQYF | TGTGCCAGCAGGAGGGGACTAGCAGGGTACGAGCAGTACTTC
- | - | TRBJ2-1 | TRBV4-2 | CASSQVRVTYNEQFF | TGTGCCAGCAGCCAAGTCAGGGTGACCTACAATGAGCAGTTCTTC
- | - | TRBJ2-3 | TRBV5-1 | CASSLVGGGDTQYF | TGCGCCAGCAGCTTGGTGGGGGGTGGAGATACGCAGTATTTT
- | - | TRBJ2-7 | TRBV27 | CASSSGHQGGYEQYF | TGTGCCAGCAGTTCCGGACACCAGGGGGGCTACGAGCAGTACTTC
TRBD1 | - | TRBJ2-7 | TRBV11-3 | CASSRGQGALEQYF | TGTGCCAGCAGCCGGGGACAGGGGGCGTTGGAGCAGTACTTC
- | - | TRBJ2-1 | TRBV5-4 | CASSLAQSGEQFF | TGTGCCAGCAGCTTGGCTCAATCAGGGGAGCAGTTCTTC
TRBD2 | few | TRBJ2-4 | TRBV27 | CASSMREFGKNIQYF | TGTGCCAGCAGTATGCGGGAGTTCGGCAAAAACATTCAGTACTTC
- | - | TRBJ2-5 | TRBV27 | CASSLIVAPQETQYF | TGTGCCAGCAGTTTAATTGTAGCTCCCCAAGAGACCCAGTACTTC
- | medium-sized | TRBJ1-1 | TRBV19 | CASSIRGGGAFF | TGTGCCAGTAGTATCAGGGGAGGGGGAGCTTTCTTT
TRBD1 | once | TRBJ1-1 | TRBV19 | CASSMSGTGGLAEAFF | TGTGCCAGTAGTATGTCCGGGACAGGGGGTCTTGCTGAAGCTTTCTTT